This T cell receptor (beta chain) is from a study of neurological immune-mediated disorders (dated by TCRdb to the late 2010s). About the investigation overall: Peripheral blood TCR-beta repertoires from HTLV-I-associated myelopathy (HAM/TSP) patients, multiple sclerosis patients and healthy controls were compared by UMI-based sequencing. Longitudinal samples, technical triplicates and paired sorted CD4+ and CD8+ T-cell subsets, alongside PBMC samples, were included among the roughly 96 TCR-beta libraries. Longitudinal HAM/TSP donors and healthy donors each had 3 time-points at intervals of 3-40 months. The cohort comprised roughly 65 subjects: about 14 HAM/TSP patients, approximately 34 multiple sclerosis patients and 20 healthy controls.

Trimming accounts for 0 bases at V and 4 bases at J, while the number of junction bases matched to no gene is 3. The germline V gene sets CDR1 to SGHRS and CDR2 to YFSETQ. The CDR3 goes from the cysteine to the phenylalanine over 14 residues. Only CDR3 DNA remains: 42 bases, in frame from the first base. cDNA was synthesized by template-switch 5'RACE using a primer carrying a 10-nucleotide random unique molecular identifier by which each TCR transcript was tagged. Each sequencing run produced over 170 million TCR-beta sequences covering 15-18 subjects. The RNeasy kit was used for extraction of total RNA. The KAPA Real-time Library Amplification kit was used to amplify TCR-beta VDJ regions with primers targeting the TCR constant region and the 5'RACE anchor. A first PCR added sample indexes and Illumina adaptors, and a second PCR then raised library yield. The roughly 650 bp TCR product was size-selected on a 2% E-gel SizeSelection system after Ampure bead purification. Before pooling, library quality was assessed on a Bioanalyzer, concentration was determined with Qubit, and library quantification was performed with the Kapa Library Quantification kit. Paired-end 2 x 150 bp sequencing of the libraries was performed on an Illumina HiSeq 2500. To increase sequence diversity, 25-30% phiX was spiked into each library pool. As for the authors' bioinformatics: The UMI-based MiGEC pipeline processed quality-filtered reads and removed over 80% of raw TCR sequences during error correction. IMGT germline references were used for aligning VDJ genes, and each clonotype was defined as a unique CDR3 amino acid sequence together with its V-J genes. Clonal expansion, Shannon diversity and CDR3 relatedness were evaluated with VDJtools (CalcPairwiseDistances, ClusterSamples), while phylogenetic trees were built in CLCbio workbench. A clone was classed as expanded if it had 8 or more unique UMIs, a cutoff based on coefficient-of-variation modelling across technical triplicates. TCRdb handled the public reads itself, with Q25 trimming in fastp and clone calling in MiXCR, and kept productive beta chains. Entries are consolidated by CDR3 protein sequence, retaining the most common genes and DNA. The V and J calls and clone size are TCRdb's, not the authors'. For this sample the table gives 81,000 or so distinct CDR3 sequences, of which under 15% were detected only once. Approximately 5% of the sample lies in the top ten.

This clonotype was seen ten or more times. Its specific antigen is unknown. No base quality information exists; no much larger clone differs at one position. What the study reported, not specific to this receptor: No identical CDR3 amino acid sequences were found to be shared among expanded clones across subjects, suggesting that TCR-beta repertoires were private in all groups. The highest TCR clonal expansion was observed in HAM/TSP patients, whereas the lowest was observed in MS patients, even when compared with healthy controls.

This specimen's time point label, per the study, means: longitudinal time-point 2. Libraries from unsorted PBMCs were made from 2 million PBMCs kept in RNAlater at -80 degrees C until RNA extraction. Peripheral blood underwent Ficoll-Hypaque density gradient centrifugation to isolate PBMCs, which were then cryopreserved in liquid nitrogen. The sequenced sample consisted of PBMCs. The clonotype originates from a female donor with HTLV-1-associated myelopathy (HAM/TSP). The chain employs TRBV5-1 and TRBJ1-1, and 7 bases in between align with TRBD1. The CDR3 is CASSLGQGATEAFF. The sequenced DNA is TGCGCCAGCAGCTTGGGACAGGGTGCCACTGAAGCTTTCTTT. Beyond the CDR3, the reference TRBV5-1 and TRBJ1-1 genes provide the residues; the full variable domain reads: KAGVTQTPRYLIKTRGQQVTLSCSPISGHRSVSWYQQTPGQGLQFLFEYFSETQRNKGNFPGRFSGRQFSNSRSEMNVSTLELGDSALYLCASSLGQGATEAFFGQGTRLTVV.